This TCR beta chain derives from a study of lymphopenia after photon versus proton radiotherapy. Whole-study results and caveats: Proton therapy kept repertoires fairly stable, unlike photons, which gained effector/memory cells.

This CDR3 spans 13 amino acids. CDR1 is MGHRA, CDR2 YSYEKL, per germline. The V end lost 2 bases, the J end lost 5 bases, and 9 bases lay between the germline ends. This clone turned up a few times. Its antigen remains unknown. Other DNA variants within this sample encode the same CDR3. Profiling relied on immunoSEQ multiplex PCR, and the TCRdb table lists in-frame clones only, not all of them. Here the sample spans 77,000 or so clones, around 82% being singletons. The sequencing used peripheral blood, collected from a patient treated with proton-based radiotherapy. This rearrangement joins TRBV4-1 to TRBJ2-5; a possible D gene is TRBD2 (5 bases). The TCR comes from a man aged 55 to 70 with pancreatic cancer. In DNA, the CDR3 is TGCGCCAGCAGCCAATGGAGAGGGGAGACCCAGTACTTC. Protein: CASSQWRGETQYF.